Shown below are 25 T cell receptor beta chains from a single sample sequenced in a study of cytomegalovirus exposure and HLA in healthy donors. Use of 60 Vbeta and 13 Jbeta primers characterized the PCR. Some clones are missing from TCRdb's copy, which holds only in-frame ones; the method was immunoSEQ multiplex PCR. The top ten clones hold 3.5% to 5% of a sample with approximately 100,000 clones, over 60% of them seen once. Sequenced material: PBMCs. All receptors come from a female donor in good health and CMV-seropositive.

The J gene is TRBJ2-5, the V gene TRBV4-2, with 11 bases aligning to TRBD2. Germline loops: CDR1 LGHNA, CDR2 YNFKEQ. V lost 0 bases, J lost 7 bases, and 10 bases stayed unmatched. The CDR3 runs to 17 residues. This chain's CDR3 is CASSQDARLAGPGTQYF. The CDR3 DNA reads TGTGCCAGCAGCCAAGATGCGAGACTAGCGGGGCCCGGGACCCAGTACTTC.

This chain links TRBV7-9 with TRBJ2-3; 7 bases match TRBD2. Germline CDR1 is SEHNR and CDR2 is FQNEAQ (reference sequence). The CDR3 loop spans 16 amino acids. V gave up 5 bases and J gave up 3 bases; unmatched junction bases: 11. Here the CDR3 DNA reads TGTGCCAGCAGCCCCGGACTAGGACTAGGGACAGATACGCAGTATTTT. It yields the protein CASSPGLGLGTDTQYF.

DNA for the CDR3: TGTGCCAGCAGACGTAGCGGGAGCCTGGGATCGAGCTCCTACGAGCAGTACTTC. Encoded protein: CASRRSGSLGSSSYEQYF. V usage is TRBV14 and J usage is TRBJ2-7; 9 bases agree with TRBD2. The CDR3 has 18 amino acids. Per germline, CDR1 SGHDN and CDR2 FVKESK. V shed 6 bases, J shed 0 bases, and the junction held 15 bases outside the gene matches. The full variable domain, its missing parts supplied by reference TRBV14 and TRBJ2-7, is EAGVTQFPSHSVIEKGQTVTLRCDPISGHDNLYWYRRVMGKEIKFLLHFVKESKQDESGMPNNRFLAERTGGTYSTLKVQPAELEDSGVYFCASRRSGSLGSSSYEQYFGPGTRLTVT.

This clone was counted a few times. This chain uses TRBV4-3 with TRBJ2-2, with D possibly matching TRBD2 (5 bases). CDR1 and CDR2 (germline): LGHNA, YSLEER. CDR3 length equals 16 residues. Trimming took off 0 bases at V and 5 bases at J, with 13 bases between the two ends. Written as DNA, the CDR3 is TGCGCCAGCAGCCAAGATCTGGGAGAGAGGACCGGGGAGCTGTTTTTT. Its translation is CASSQDLGERTGELFF.

In this sample, this clone turned up a few times. V is TRBV4-2 and J is TRBJ2-7; 9 bases fit TRBD1. The germline V gene has CDR1 LGHNA and CDR2 YNFKEQ. J gave up 4 bases and V 7 bases, and 11 bases lay outside the gene matches. The CDR3 length is 15 residues. The CDR3: CASNSRTGVVYEQYF. The CDR3 DNA follows: TGTGCCAGCAACTCTCGGACAGGGGTGGTGTACGAGCAGTACTTC.

This chain joins TRBV7-9 and TRBJ2-1; possible D gene TRBD2, 6 bases. Germline V CDR1 and CDR2: SEHNR, FQNEAQ (reference sequence). V lost 5 bases and J lost 0, with 14 bases in between. CDR3 length: 16 amino acids. The CDR3 reads CASSPMAGSSYNEQFF. CDR3 sequence (DNA): TGTGCCAGCAGCCCCATGGCGGGGAGCTCCTACAATGAGCAGTTCTTC.

The genes are TRBV2 and TRBJ1-2, with 8 bases lining up with TRBD1. The germline V gene encodes CDR1 SNHLY and CDR2 FYNNEI. The CDR3 is 14 amino acids. The ends lost 6 bases at V and 7 bases at J; junction bases unmatched: 10. CDR3 region: CASSDGGQGIGYTF. The CDR3 DNA follows: TGTGCCAGCAGCGACGGCGGACAGGGCATTGGCTACACCTTC.

The CDR3 loop reads CASSPGGTGVGYTF. The CDR3 DNA sequence: TGTGCCAGCAGCCCGGGTGGGACAGGGGTTGGCTACACCTTC. V usage is TRBV9 and J usage is TRBJ1-2, with 10 bases fitting TRBD1. The CDR3 consists of 14 residues. J lost 7 bases, V lost 4 bases, and 7 bases had no gene match. Per the germline V gene, CDR1 is SGDLS and CDR2 is YYNGEE.

This clone has a handful of counts. The chain uses TRBV25-1 and TRBJ1-1; D is uncertain. Germline V lookup: CDR1 MGHDK, CDR2 SYGVNS. Trimming left V 3 bases short and J 3 bases short, with 8 bases between. This CDR3 is built from 13 residues. For the CDR3, the DNA is TGTGCCAGCAGTGACCCTTATGACACTGAAGCTTTCTTT. This translates into CASSDPYDTEAFF.

This clone has just a few counts. V and J are TRBV14 and TRBJ1-6; D may be TRBD1 (5 bases). Trimming shortened V by 4 bases and J by 9 bases, and 22 bases separated the two germline ends. This CDR3 region has 17 residues. Germline V CDR1 and CDR2: SGHDN, FVKESK. CDR3 DNA sequence: TGTGCCAGCAGCCGAACCGGGGGGTATGCCACCCGTTCACCCCTCCACTTT. It is translated as CASSRTGGYATRSPLHF. Supplemented by reference TRBV14 and TRBJ1-6, the full variable domain reads EAGVTQFPSHSVIEKGQTVTLRCDPISGHDNLYWYRRVMGKEIKFLLHFVKESKQDESGMPNNRFLAERTGGTYSTLKVQPAELEDSGVYFCASSRTGGYATRSPLHFGNGTRLTVT.

This clone was picked up one time. The chain combines TRBV19 with TRBJ2-6, with D perhaps matching TRBD1 (5 bases). Trimming removed 6 bases at V and 0 bases at J, with 15 bases between. The germline V gene has CDR1 LNHDA and CDR2 SQIVND (reference sequence). The CDR3 extends over 17 amino acids. The CDR3 protein is CASSRQNLHSGANVLTF. CDR3 DNA: TGTGCCAGTAGCCGACAGAACCTCCACTCTGGGGCCAACGTCCTGACTTTC.

A word on this clone: The junction departs from the called germline gene at one end, perhaps through a read error. The chain has TRBV7-2 and TRBJ2-4, with D maybe TRBD2 (6 bases). This CDR3 has 15 amino acids. CDR1 and CDR2 (germline): SGHTA, FQGNSA. CDR3 protein: CASSPTPLAKNSQYF. The CDR3 DNA reads TGTGCCAGCAGCCCGACTCCACTAGCCAAAAACAGTCAGTACTTC.

V and J are TRBV5-4 and TRBJ1-2; weak D call: TRBD1 (6 bases). V lost 1 base and J lost 3, with 7 bases in between. The CDR3 length is 13 residues. Germline V gene lookup returns CDR1 SGHNT and CDR2 YYREEE (reference sequence). The CDR3 nucleotides read TGTGCCAGCAGCTTGCCAGGGGACTATGGCTACACCTTC. Amino acid sequence: CASSLPGDYGYTF.

This chain uses TRBV30 with TRBJ2-3, with 7 bases that match TRBD2. In germline, CDR1 is GTSNPN, CDR2 SVGIG (reference sequence). Unmatched junction bases numbered 4, after V lost 1 base and J lost 0 bases. The length of the CDR3 is 15 residues. The CDR3 here is CAWSASGPSTDTQYF. Written as DNA, the CDR3 is TGTGCCTGGAGTGCTAGCGGCCCTAGCACAGATACGCAGTATTTT.

J is TRBJ2-5 and V is TRBV6-6; 7 bases are shared with TRBD1. The J call is in doubt because the DNA end fits TRBJ2-7 better. Germline loops: CDR1 MNHNY, CDR2 SVGAGI (reference sequence). CDR3 length: 14 residues. CDR3 sequence: CASSPDRLSYEQYF. In DNA, the CDR3 is TGTGCCAGCAGCCCGGACAGGCTTAGCTACGAGCAGTACTTC.

The chain has TRBV2 and TRBJ2-1, with unresolved D. Looked up from germline, CDR1 is SNHLY and CDR2 is FYNNEI. Deletions cut 6 bases from V and 14 bases from J, with 14 bases between. This CDR3 comprises 11 residues. Here the CDR3 DNA reads TGTGCCAGCAGCATAACTCGCCTTAAGTTCTTC. This encodes CASSITRLKFF. The variable domain in full, with the rest retrieved from reference TRBV2 and TRBJ2-1, is EPEVTQTPSHQVTQMGQEVILRCVPISNHLYFYWYRQILGQKVEFLVSFYNNEISEKSEIFDDQFSVERPDGSNFTLKIRSTKLEDSAMYFCASSITRLKFFGPGTRLTVL.

This chain connects TRBV6-6 to TRBJ2-7; 9 bases agree with TRBD2. The V segment lost 2 bases and the J segment 6 bases; nucleotides outside the gene matches: 8. The CDR3 is 15 residues long. Germline V CDR1 and CDR2: MNHNY, SVGAGI (reference sequence). CDR3 nucleotides: TGTGCCAGCAGTTACGGTAGCGGGAGTACCATCGAGCAGTACTTC. Residues: CASSYGSGSTIEQYF.

This chain links TRBV27 with TRBJ2-7; D unresolved. V dropped 5 bases and J dropped 0 bases, with 11 bases sitting between them. CDR3 length: 14 amino acids. Germline V CDR1 and CDR2: MNHEY, SMNVEV (reference sequence). CDR3 coding DNA: TGTGCCAGCAGTCTTCAGGTCGGCTCCTACGAGCAGTACTTC. Protein sequence: CASSLQVGSYEQYF.

This chain links TRBV5-4 with TRBJ2-3, with TRBD1 matching over 10 bases. The J segment lost 4 bases and the V segment lost 2 bases, leaving 7 bases of the junction unmatched. Looked up from germline, CDR1 is SGHNT and CDR2 is YYREEE (reference sequence). The CDR3 has 16 amino acids. CDR3 DNA sequence: TGTGCCAGCAGCTTCCCCGGGACAGGGGCTGCAGATACGCAGTATTTT. The encoded protein is CASSFPGTGAADTQYF.

The chain uses TRBV6-5 and TRBJ2-7; 9 bases line up with TRBD1. Germline loops: CDR1 MNHEY, CDR2 SVGAGI. CDR3 size: 14 residues. The V and J ends lost 4 bases and 3 bases, in that order; junction bases with no gene match: 4. CDR3 protein: CASSFTTGGYEQYF. CDR3 nucleotides: TGTGCCAGCAGTTTTACGACAGGGGGCTACGAGCAGTACTTC.

The rearrangement uses TRBV10-2 and TRBJ1-3, with 9 nucleotides matching TRBD1. Germline loops: CDR1 WSHSY, CDR2 SAAADI. CDR3 size: 15 residues. V shed 10 bases, J shed 3 bases, and the junction held 10 bases outside the gene matches. Written as DNA, the CDR3 is TGCGCCACCTGGGACAGGGAAGTTGGTGGAAACACCATATATTTT. It codes for CATWDREVGGNTIYF.

The chain employs TRBV10-2 and TRBJ2-1, with TRBD1 matching over 7 bases. The V segment lost 5 bases and the J segment 3 bases; nucleotides outside the gene matches: 7. Germline CDR1 is WSHSY and CDR2 is SAAADI. There are 15 residues in the CDR3. The CDR3 spells CASSLTGVNYNEQFF. In nucleotides, the CDR3 is TGCGCCAGCAGTCTCACAGGGGTGAACTACAATGAGCAGTTCTTC.

The chain links TRBV7-6 to TRBJ2-5, with a weak D call TRBD2 (6 bases). The DNA end is more similar to TRBJ2-7, so the J call may be wrong. Germline V lookup: CDR1 SGHVS, CDR2 FNYEAQ. The CDR3 covers 15 residues. The CDR3 DNA reads as TGTGCCAGCAGCTCACTTTTCGGGAGCTCCTACGAGCAGTACTTC. Encoded protein: CASSSLFGSSYEQYF.

The chain couples TRBV28 to TRBJ2-1; tentative D call: TRBD2 (6 bases). The V gene lost 3 bases and the J gene lost 9 bases, with 18 bases spanning the gap. The CDR3 contains 15 residues. Germline loops: CDR1 MDHEN, CDR2 SYDVKM. CDR3 loop: CASSFQTRTRGEQFF. The CDR3 coding sequence is TGTGCCAGCAGTTTTCAGACTAGGACGAGGGGTGAGCAGTTCTTC.

The chain is built from TRBV30 and TRBJ2-3; D is undetermined. V was shortened by 5 bases and J by 4 bases, with 10 bases between the two germline ends. This CDR3 comprises 12 residues. CDR1 and CDR2 (germline): GTSNPN, SVGIG (reference sequence). The CDR3 DNA follows: TGTGCCTGGGGCTCGTCCCCAGATACGCAGTATTTT. It is translated as CAWGSSPDTQYF.